These T cell receptor beta chains were read from a single sample in a study of blood T cell repertoires in COVID-19. Profiled with immunoSEQ multiplex PCR; TCRdb holds only in-frame clones, not every one. The sample carries tens of thousands of clones, 70% to 85% recorded once. Sample: peripheral blood. The receptors here all came from a woman aged 65 to 85 with acute or convalescent COVID-19. The CDR3 runs from the conserved cysteine through the conserved F or W.

CDR3 length	V gene	J gene	CDR3 protein
15	TRBV9	TRBJ1-1	CASSEGQGANTEAFF
14	TRBV5-6	TRBJ2-7	CASSLRGQEYEQYF
17	TRBV19	TRBJ2-2	CASSPQQGARNTGELFF
13	TRBV6-2/TRBV6-3	TRBJ1-1	CASRPNRATEAFF
14	TRBV7-9	TRBJ1-2	CASSSGTGNYGYTF
14	TRBV11-2	TRBJ2-5	CASSAIDRRETQYF
15	TRBV20-1	TRBJ1-4	CSASRRGDSDEKLFF
13	TRBV7-9	TRBJ1-2	CASSLGASQGYTF
15	TRBV28	TRBJ1-4	CASSSGQGVNEKLFF
15	TRBV5-6	TRBJ2-1	CASIPGTSFHNEQFF
16	TRBV5-1	TRBJ2-5	CASSLAPSGVQETQYF
14	TRBV18	TRBJ1-2	CASSRPEGGYGYTF
14	TRBV20-1	TRBJ2-4	CSASPLQGRNIQYF
14	TRBV12-5	TRBJ1-2	CASGLGGGFSGYTF
17	TRBV9	TRBJ1-2	CASSVGAGKGKNYGYTF
17	TRBV21-1	TRBJ1-2	CASSKARQYSTWWGYTF
13	TRBV2	TRBJ1-1	CASNGQGAEGAFF
14	TRBV10-3	TRBJ2-7	CASTGIQGVGEQYF
19	TRBV12-1	TRBJ2-2	CASSHPPVAGVVPTGELFF
17	TRBV7-2	TRBJ1-2	CASSPLSTGGRTYGYTF
14	TRBV15	TRBJ1-5	CATSRDMGDQPQHF
15	TRBV18	TRBJ2-2	CASSPPGLAERELFF
12	TRBV2	TRBJ1-5	CASSAAGLPQHF
15	TRBV7-2	TRBJ1-5	CASSLDGLTGGPQHF
14	TRBV6-5	TRBJ2-5	CASSYLAGVETQYF
16	TRBV5-1	TRBJ1-1	CASSKDRVGLDTEAFF
13	TRBV5-8	TRBJ2-7	CATADRSSYEQYF
14	TRBV28	TRBJ1-2	CASRPSGTGKGYTF